This TCR beta chain was documented in a study of cytomegalovirus exposure and HLA in healthy donors. CDR1 is SGHRS and CDR2 is YFSETQ in the germline V gene. This CDR3 is built from 15 residues. Germline trimming cut 0 bases from V and 3 bases from J; bases unmatched to any gene: 2. To note about this clone: What it recognizes is unknown.

Findings and limits, study-wide: In a later analysis, TCR beta V- and J-gene trimming was associated with a missense DCLRE1C variant. The authors judged a highly shared variant cluster likely a sequencing artifact.

The PCR was carried out with 60 Vbeta primers and 13 Jbeta primers. Method: immunoSEQ multiplex PCR; TCRdb's copy keeps in-frame clones and lacks some. Its clone listing holds some 180,000 clones. The clonotype comes from a man between 25 and 39 years old in good health and CMV-seronegative. The specimen was PBMCs. This chain uses TRBV5-1 with TRBJ1-4; 7 nucleotides line up with TRBD1. As DNA, the CDR3 is TGCGCCAGCAGCTTGGCGGGACAGCCTAATGAAAAACTGTTTTTT. Encoded protein: CASSLAGQPNEKLFF.